This T cell receptor (beta chain) originates from a study of cytomegalovirus exposure and HLA in healthy donors. V was shortened by 2 bases and J by 6 bases, with 11 bases between the two germline ends. CDR3 size: 15 residues. Germline lookup yields CDR1 SEHNR and CDR2 FQNEAQ (reference sequence). Using immunoSEQ multiplex PCR, the repertoire was profiled, and TCRdb retains in-frame clones only, with some absent. The sample lists 110,000 to 150,000 clones, 85% to 90% occurring once. This TCR was recovered from a man between 18 and 29 years old in good health and CMV-seronegative. The sequenced material came from PBMCs. This chain links TRBV7-9 with TRBJ1-6; maybe TRBD1 (5 bases). CDR3 coding DNA: TGTGCCAGCAGCTTATTCAGGGATAGTAATTCACCCCTCCACTTT. Its protein is CASSLFRDSNSPLHF.